This T cell receptor beta chain stems from a study of OX40 agonist ivuxolimab in advanced cancers. There are a few counts of this clone. Assay used: immunoSEQ multiplex PCR; TCRdb lists only in-frame clones, some missing. The sample holds 78,000 or so clones, more than 85% seen once. Deletions cut 3 bases from V and 3 bases from J, with 9 bases between. This CDR3 is 14 amino acids long. CDR1 is LNHDA, CDR2 SQIVND, per germline (reference sequence). The chain combines TRBV19 with TRBJ1-5; D might be TRBD1 (6 bases). The specimen comprised CD4+ or CD8+ T cells sorted from blood, sampled in a trial of the OX40 agonist ivuxolimab. The TCR sequence derives from an adult with an advanced solid tumor such as melanoma, head and neck, liver or kidney cancer. The CDR3 coding sequence is TGTGCCAGTAGTATTGGACAGTTCAATCAGCCCCAGCATTTT. This codes for CASSIGQFNQPQHF. The full variable domain, its missing parts supplied by reference TRBV19 and TRBJ1-5, is DGGITQSPKYLFRKEGQNVTLSCEQNLNHDAMYWYRQDPGQGLRLIYYSQIVNDFQKGDIAEGYSVSREKKESFPLTVTSAQKNPTAFYLCASSIGQFNQPQHFGDGTRLSIL.